This T cell receptor beta chain was retrieved from a study of radiation and T cells in renal cell carcinoma. As for the study in general: Nephrectomy followed 15 Gy stereotactic body radiation by 4 weeks. Study-level points and caveats: Top tumor clonotypes rose in blood 2 weeks post-radiation, then contracted.

Sample time point: baseline pretreatment blood. The treatment here: 15 Gy SBRT to primary tumor, nephrectomy 4 weeks later. Blood was sampled at baseline, 2 weeks and 4 weeks after SBRT. Clear cell pathology was present in this patient's renal cell carcinoma. Here immunoSEQ multiplex PCR was the method, and the copy in TCRdb shows in-frame clones only, minus some. The sample shows about 91,000 clones, 82% of them seen only once. This clone was observed a handful of times. Its antigen is unidentified. This CDR3 spans 13 amino acids. The ends lost 8 bases at V and 5 bases at J; junction bases unmatched: 3. The V gene's germline CDR1 is SNHLY and CDR2 FYNNEI.

The origin of this receptor is a man aged 60-69 years with renal cell carcinoma. Sequenced here: blood, sampled from a patient whose treatment included radiotherapy and nephrectomy. The chain uses TRBV2 and TRBJ1-5; 10 nucleotides align to TRBD1. The CDR3 sequence is CASVGTGDQPQHF. The CDR3 DNA reads TGTGCCAGCGTGGGGACAGGGGATCAGCCCCAGCATTTT.